The next 4 T cell receptor beta chains were all read from a single sample in a study of T cell changes during pregnancy in multiple sclerosis. Method: immunoSEQ multiplex PCR; TCRdb's copy keeps in-frame clones and lacks some. This sample has approximately 60,000 clones, with approximately 91% found just once. The sequencing here drew on peripheral blood, taken in the second trimester of pregnancy. The receptors shown here come from a female donor with multiple sclerosis, enrolled in a pregnancy study.

The chain employs TRBV6-6 and TRBJ2-3, with 7 bases aligning to TRBD1. With 6 bases clipped from V and 2 bases from J, the junction kept 11 bases outside the gene matches. Germline V gene lookup returns CDR1 MNHNY and CDR2 SVGAGI (reference sequence). This CDR3 has 16 residues. CDR3 protein: CASSPNEGAATDTQYF. The CDR3 DNA is TGTGCCAGCAGCCCAAACGAGGGGGCGGCCACAGATACGCAGTATTTT.

The chain uses TRBV5-1 and TRBJ2-7; D gene unclear. V was clipped by 4 bases and J by 2 bases, with 10 bases between them. The germline V gene encodes CDR1 SGHRS and CDR2 YFSETQ. The CDR3 is 13 amino acids. The CDR3 loop is CASSPPLTYEQYF. CDR3 nucleotides: TGCGCCAGCAGCCCGCCCCTAACCTACGAGCAGTACTTC.

The rearrangement joins TRBV6-6 to TRBJ1-1, with TRBD1 matching 7 bases. This CDR3 has 14 residues. Germline V gene lookup returns CDR1 MNHNY and CDR2 SVGAGI (reference sequence). V shed 7 bases, J shed 3 bases, and the junction held 8 bases outside the gene matches. The CDR3 reads CASKRRGADTEAFF. CDR3 DNA sequence: TGTGCCAGCAAACGCAGGGGGGCTGACACTGAAGCTTTCTTT.

The CDR3 loop reads CASSQGRQGLSLGEQYF. Here the CDR3 DNA reads TGTGCCAGCAGCCAAGGGCGACAGGGCCTCTCACTGGGCGAGCAGTACTTC. The V call is TRBV4-2, the J call TRBJ2-7; TRBD1 matches at 7 bases. The germline CDR1 and CDR2 sequences are LGHNA and YNFKEQ. CDR3 length: 17 residues. J lost 6 bases, V lost 1 base, and 15 bases had no gene match.